Below, 17 T cell receptor beta chains from the same sample are listed, as sequenced in a study of beta chain features in type 1 diabetes. The whole isolated RNA underwent reverse transcription, so sequencing captured expressed TCRB transcripts. Some clones are missing from TCRdb's copy, which holds only in-frame ones; the method was immunoSEQ multiplex PCR. The sample comprises hundreds of thousands of clones, about 15% of which are singletons, and roughly 0.035% rests with the top ten. Sequencing was performed on naive CD4+ T cells from blood. Every receptor here comes from a man aged 25 to 40 in good health.

This clone was counted a few times. This chain links TRBV27 with TRBJ2-7; tentative D call: TRBD2 (5 bases). This CDR3 is built from 11 residues. CDR1 and CDR2 from the germline V gene are MNHEY and SMNVEV (reference sequence). The ends were cut back, 9 bases at V and 0 bases at J, with 6 bases in the middle. The CDR3 sequence is CARGVSYEQYV. CDR3 nucleotides: TGTGCCAGGGGAGTCTCCTACGAGCAGTACGTC.

The chain links TRBV7-9 to TRBJ1-1; D is undetermined. The CDR3 totals 15 residues. Germline V lookup: CDR1 SEHNR, CDR2 FQNEAQ (reference sequence). V was pared by 1 base and J by 0 bases, with 9 bases between. CDR3 region: CASSLDRLMNTEAFF. Written as DNA, the CDR3 is TGTGCCAGCAGCTTAGACAGATTAATGAACACTGAAGCTTTCTTT.

The V call is TRBV28, the J call TRBJ1-2; a weak D match, TRBD1 (6 bases). Germline V CDR1 and CDR2: MDHEN, SYDVKM. Deletions cut 3 bases from V and 3 bases from J, with 11 bases between. This CDR3 comprises 14 residues. The CDR3 region is CASSFPRGDYGYTF. The CDR3 coding sequence is TGTGCCAGCAGTTTTCCCAGGGGCGACTATGGCTACACCTTC.

This clone was counted between two and nine times. Other DNA sequences from this sample encode an identical CDR3 as well. The chain has TRBV7-2 and TRBJ2-7; 7 bases fit TRBD2. The V gene end was trimmed by 5 bases and the J gene end by 2 bases; junction bases not matched to a gene: 3. The CDR3 runs to 13 residues. Germline V lookup: CDR1 SGHTA, CDR2 FQGNSA. DNA of the CDR3: TGTGCCAGCAGCCTGAGCGGGACCTACGAGCAGTACGTC. Translation gives CASSLSGTYEQYV.

The sample holds a few counts of this clone. The genes are TRBV4-2 and TRBJ2-1; 9 nucleotides agree with TRBD1. This CDR3 region has 15 residues. The junction had 8 bases not matched to a gene; V was cut back by 1 base and J by 10 bases. Germline V gene sequence: CDR1 LGHNA, CDR2 YNFKEQ. The CDR3 region has the DNA TGTGCCAGCAGCCAAGCCGGGACAGGGCGCGCGGAGCAGTTCTTC. It specifies CASSQAGTGRAEQFF.

The chain carries TRBV18 and TRBJ2-7; D perhaps matches TRBD2 (5 bases). The V and J ends lost 3 bases and 7 bases respectively, with 25 bases between them. Germline CDR1 KGHSH, CDR2 LQKENI. The CDR3 is made up of 17 amino acids. The CDR3 nucleotides read TGTGCCAGCTCACCCCGGACCTTAGGAGGATCCGATGAGGAGCAGTACTTC. This encodes CASSPRTLGGSDEEQYF.

This clone was picked up a small number of times. The J gene is TRBJ1-2, the V gene TRBV4-2; 7 nucleotides line up with TRBD1. Germline V gives CDR1 LGHNA, CDR2 YNFKEQ. V lost 5 bases to trimming and J lost 8 bases; unmatched junction nucleotides: 14. The CDR3 contains 15 residues. The CDR3 here is CASSRVWDSGLGYTF. As DNA, the CDR3 is TGTGCCAGCAGCAGAGTATGGGACAGTGGATTGGGCTACACCTTC.

This clone came up a few times. Here the CDR3 reads CASSHGSGTDTQYF. Written as DNA, the CDR3 is TGTGCCAGCAGCCACGGGTCCGGCACAGATACGCAGTATTTT. The rearrangement links TRBV7-7 to TRBJ2-3; D gene unclear. The germline CDR1 and CDR2 sequences are SSHAT and FNYEAQ (reference sequence). There are 14 residues in the CDR3. Trimming cost V 5 bases and J 1 base, with 10 bases left between them.

The chain couples TRBV19 to TRBJ2-5; D gene ambiguous. Trimming removed 5 bases at V and 0 bases at J, with 7 bases between. The CDR3 covers 13 residues. The germline V gene has CDR1 LNHDA and CDR2 SQIVND (reference sequence). CDR3 sequence reads: CASSAWNQETQYF. The CDR3 DNA sequence: TGTGCCAGTAGTGCATGGAACCAAGAGACCCAGTACTTC.

This clone has a handful of counts. V usage is TRBV6-5 and J usage is TRBJ2-5; D not resolved. Germline V gene data show CDR1 as MNHEY and CDR2 as SVGAGI. Trimming pared 8 bases from V and 9 bases from J, leaving 13 bases between. The CDR3 loop spans 11 amino acids. The CDR3 loop reads CASGAQRAQYF. The CDR3 coding sequence is TGTGCCAGCGGAGCTCAACGGGCCCAGTACTTC.

This clone has just a few counts. The chain links TRBV9 to TRBJ2-3, with 7 bases fitting TRBD2. The CDR3 contains 16 residues. J gave up 1 base and V 3 bases, and 8 bases lay outside the gene matches. Looked up from germline, CDR1 is SGDLS and CDR2 is YYNGEE. This chain's CDR3 is CASSASGGSGTDTQYF. CDR3 nucleotides: TGTGCCAGCAGCGCCTCCGGCGGGAGTGGCACAGATACGCAGTATTTT.

This clone was picked up a small number of times. The gene calls are TRBV2 and TRBJ1-1; D is ambiguous. Deletions cut 4 bases from V and 6 bases from J, with 15 bases between. The CDR3 covers 14 residues. CDR1 and CDR2 (germline): SNHLY, FYNNEI. CDR3 protein: CASSGEGPYAEAFF. CDR3 nucleotide sequence: TGTGCCAGCAGTGGGGAGGGCCCCTACGCTGAAGCTTTCTTT.

The rearrangement links TRBV6-5 to TRBJ1-1; tentative D call: TRBD1 (6 bases). This CDR3 contains 16 residues. Germline V gene sequence: CDR1 MNHEY, CDR2 SVGAGI. V was shortened by 0 bases and J by 1 base, with 12 bases between the two germline ends. CDR3: CASSYSFGQPNTEAFF. The CDR3 DNA follows: TGTGCCAGCAGTTACTCGTTCGGACAGCCGAACACTGAAGCTTTCTTT.

This sequence joins TRBV15 and TRBJ1-6; the D is unclear. Trimming took 1 base from V and 4 from J, leaving 11 bases between them. CDR3 length: 16 amino acids. Germline assignment: CDR1 LNHNV and CDR2 YYDKDF (reference sequence). The CDR3: CATSRGALEYNSPLHF. CDR3 coding DNA: TGTGCCACCAGCAGAGGGGCCTTAGAGTATAATTCACCCCTCCACTTT. The entire variable domain, with the rest obtained from reference TRBV15 and TRBJ1-6, is as follows: DAMVIQNPRYQVTQFGKPVTLSCSQTLNHNVMYWYQQKSSQAPKLLFHYYDKDFNNEADTPDNFQSRRPNTSFCFLDIRSPGLGDTAMYLCATSRGALEYNSPLHFGNGTRLTVT.

This CDR3 is CAWSVQRLRGNTIYF. In DNA, the CDR3 is TGTGCCTGGAGTGTACAGAGGCTCCGAGGAAACACCATATATTTT. The rearrangement uses TRBV30 and TRBJ1-3; no definite D call. The CDR3 extends over 15 amino acids. Between the trimmed V and J ends, which lost 0 bases and 4 bases, there was a span of 13 bases. Germline V CDR1 and CDR2: GTSNPN, SVGIG (reference sequence).

This clone was seen a few times. V usage is TRBV2 and J usage is TRBJ2-3, with a tentative D call TRBD1 (5 bases). V shed 5 bases and J shed 3 bases, with 9 bases lying between them. Germline loops: CDR1 SNHLY, CDR2 FYNNEI. The CDR3 is made up of 13 amino acids. CDR3 protein: CASSPGQTDTQYF. Written as DNA, the CDR3 is TGTGCCAGCAGTCCTGGACAAACAGATACGCAGTATTTT.

CDR3 nucleotide sequence: TGTGCCAGCAGCCCAACTAGCGGGGGAAACATTCAGTACTTC. Residues: CASSPTSGGNIQYF. The rearrangement uses TRBV5-4 and TRBJ2-4, with TRBD2 matching 11 bases. V was clipped by 4 bases and J by 6 bases; unmatched bases: 3. Looked up from germline, CDR1 is SGHNT and CDR2 is YYREEE (reference sequence). This CDR3 contains 14 residues.